This T cell receptor beta chain derives from a study of T cell responses to AZD1222 COVID-19 vaccine. Findings of the study overall: Among AZD1222 vaccinees, only six or seven were seropositive at baseline.

The CDR3 length is 17 residues. The V end was cut by 1 base, the J end by 0 bases, with 11 bases between. Germline V lookup: CDR1 SGDLS, CDR2 YYNGEE. With respect to this clone: Its antigen is unknown.

Assay: immunoSEQ multiplex PCR; the TCRdb copy retains only in-frame clones and omits some. The sample shows about 100,000 clones, 80% to 95% of them seen only once. V gene TRBV9 combines with J gene TRBJ2-6; D remains ambiguous. This TCR came from an adult in good health. Specimen: peripheral blood, collected on day 0 of AZD1222 vaccination. The CDR3 region has the DNA TGTGCCAGCAGCGTATATGTCACCTCCTCTGGGGCCAACGTCCTGACTTTC. It yields the protein CASSVYVTSSGANVLTF.